This T cell receptor (beta chain) stems from a study of cytomegalovirus exposure and HLA in healthy donors. PCR primers comprised 60 Vbeta and 13 Jbeta primers. Sequencing used immunoSEQ multiplex PCR; TCRdb keeps in-frame clones, though not all of them. The sample yields approximately 79,000 clones, roughly 72% seen once. Trimming shortened V by 0 bases and J by 2 bases, and 8 bases separated the two germline ends. CDR1 and CDR2 from the germline V gene are LGHNA and YNFKEQ. This CDR3 spans 15 amino acids. Study results and limitations: Some V segments could not be told apart, so they were left out, TRBV6-2 and TRBV6-3 among them. Trimming of TCR beta V- and J-genes showed a link, identified in a later analysis, to a missense DCLRE1C variant. Within the data, a cluster of highly shared sequence variants was likely a sequencing artifact.

About this clone: Its antigen is currently unknown.

V gene TRBV4-2 combines with J gene TRBJ1-5; no firm D call. Sequences were obtained from PBMCs. This receptor was obtained from a man aged 40-49 years in good health and CMV-seropositive. The CDR3 DNA sequence: TGTGCCAGCAGCCAAGATATCCAGGGCAATCAGCCCCAGCATTTT. Encoded protein: CASSQDIQGNQPQHF.